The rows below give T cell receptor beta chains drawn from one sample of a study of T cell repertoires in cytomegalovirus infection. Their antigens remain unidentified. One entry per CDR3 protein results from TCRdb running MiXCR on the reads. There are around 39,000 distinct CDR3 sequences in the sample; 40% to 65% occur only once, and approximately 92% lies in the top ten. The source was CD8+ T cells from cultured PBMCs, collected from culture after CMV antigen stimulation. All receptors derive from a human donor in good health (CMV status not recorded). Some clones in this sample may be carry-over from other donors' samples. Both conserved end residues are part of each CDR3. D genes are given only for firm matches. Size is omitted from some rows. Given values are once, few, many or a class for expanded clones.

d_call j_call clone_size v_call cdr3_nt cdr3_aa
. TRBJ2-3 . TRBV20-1 TGCAGCGCACTCCCAGGGTCCGACACAGATACGCAGTATTTT CSALPGSDTDTQYF
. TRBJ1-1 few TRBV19 TGTGCCAGTAGTATATCCCCAGGAGTGAACACTGAAGCTTTCTTT CASSISPGVNTEAFF
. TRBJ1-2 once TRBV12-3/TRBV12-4 TGTGCCAGCAGTTTTGGAGCTATCCATAGCGGTGGCTACACCTTC CASSFGAIHSGGYTF
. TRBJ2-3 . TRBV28 TGTGCCAGCACCCTGGAAGGAGGGGAGCATACGCAGTATTTT CASTLEGGEHTQYF
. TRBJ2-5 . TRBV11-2 TGTGCCAGCAGCTCTCATATAGTATCCCCGCAAGAGACCCAGTACTTC CASSSHIVSPQETQYF
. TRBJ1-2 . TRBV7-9 TGTGCCAGCAGCTTAGAGGTTGACTATGGCTACACCTTC CASSLEVDYGYTF
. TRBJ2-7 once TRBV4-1 TGTGCCAGCAGCGCGGACAGTTCCTACGAGCAGTACTTC CASSADSSYEQYF
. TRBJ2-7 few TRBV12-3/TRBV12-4 TGTGCCAGCAGTTTATGGCGGGGCCGCGAGCAGTACTTC CASSLWRGREQYF
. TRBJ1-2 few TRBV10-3 TGTGCCATCAGTGAGTCGGGCCGAGCGGGTGGCGGCTACACCTTC CAISESGRAGGGYTF
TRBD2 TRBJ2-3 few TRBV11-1 TGTGCCAGCAGCTTAGCGCCCCGACTAGCGGGGTCCGGGAATACGCAGTATTTT CASSLAPRLAGSGNTQYF
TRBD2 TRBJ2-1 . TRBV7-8 TGTGCCAGCAGCCCAGATTCCCGAGCGGGAGAGCAGTTCTTC CASSPDSRAGEQFF
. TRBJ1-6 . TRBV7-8 TGTGCCAGCAGCTTAGTAGGGGGAGTGGAGTCACCCCTCCACTTT CASSLVGGVESPLHF
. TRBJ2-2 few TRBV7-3 TGTGCCAGCAGGTTATCCGGGGACACCGGGGAGCTGTTTTTT CASRLSGDTGELFF
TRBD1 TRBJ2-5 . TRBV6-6 TGTGCCAGCAGAGTTCGACAGGGAAAGACCCAGTACTTC CASRVRQGKTQYF
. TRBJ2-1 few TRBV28 TGTGCCAGCAAACACTATCGCGCCTACAATGAGCAGTTCTTC CASKHYRAYNEQFF
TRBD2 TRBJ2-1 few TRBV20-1 TGCAGTGCTAATCGACTAGCGGGAGGGCCTTCAAACAATGAGCAGTTCTTC CSANRLAGGPSNNEQFF
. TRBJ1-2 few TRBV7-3 TGTGCCAGCAGCGCGGACGGAAGCCTCAACTATGGCTACACCTTC CASSADGSLNYGYTF
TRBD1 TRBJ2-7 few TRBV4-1 TGCGCCAGCAGCCAAGTGGTGGACAGGGGGAAACGTGAGCAGTACTTC CASSQVVDRGKREQYF
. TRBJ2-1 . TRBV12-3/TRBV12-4 TGTGCCAGCAGCCCCGTCATAGCTCACCCGTTGAGAAATGAGCAGTTCTTC CASSPVIAHPLRNEQFF
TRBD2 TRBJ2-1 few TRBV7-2 TGTGCCAGCAGCTTAGGGGGGACTAGCGGGGCCAACAATGAGCAGTTCTTC CASSLGGTSGANNEQFF
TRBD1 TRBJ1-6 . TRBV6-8 TGTGCCAGCAGTTCTGGACAGGATAATTCACCCCTCCACTTT CASSSGQDNSPLHF
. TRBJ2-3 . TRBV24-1 TGTGCCACCAGTGATTTGGGGGACAGCACAGATACGCAGTATTTT CATSDLGDSTDTQYF
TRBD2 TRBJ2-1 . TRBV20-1 TGCAGTGCTAGAGATGGTGTAGCGGGGCAGTCCTACAATGAGCAGTTCTTC CSARDGVAGQSYNEQFF
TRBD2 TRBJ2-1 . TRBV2 TGTGCCAGCAGTGTCGCTGCGGGAGACGTCGACAATGAGCAGTTCTTC CASSVAAGDVDNEQFF
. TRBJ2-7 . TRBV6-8 TGTGCCAGCAGTTACTCGTGGGGCTCCTACGAGCAGTACTTC CASSYSWGSYEQYF
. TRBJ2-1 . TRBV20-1 TGCAGTGCTAGTGGGCTAGCACGCAATGAGCAGTTCTTC CSASGLARNEQFF
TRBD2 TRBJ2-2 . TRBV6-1 TGTGCCAGCAATACGCGGGGGGCCGGGGAGCTGTTTTTT CASNTRGAGELFF
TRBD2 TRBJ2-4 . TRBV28 TGTGCCAGCAGTTTGGGTCGGGGGGGATCCCTCAGCAAAAACATTCAGTACTTC CASSLGRGGSLSKNIQYF
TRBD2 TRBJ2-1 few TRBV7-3 TGTGCCAGCAGCTTGGGACTAGCGGGGGGGCGCGGTGAGCAGTTCTTC CASSLGLAGGRGEQFF
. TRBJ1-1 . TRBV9 TGTGCCAGCAGCGCGGCGGGACGGGTGAACACTGAAGCTTTCTTT CASSAAGRVNTEAFF
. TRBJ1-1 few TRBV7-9 TGTGCCAGCAGTTTGCAGCATAGGGATAGCGAGAACACTGAAGCTTTCTTT CASSLQHRDSENTEAFF
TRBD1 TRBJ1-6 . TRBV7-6 TGTGCCAGCAGCCTCCACAGACAGGGGTATAATTCACCCCTCCACTTT CASSLHRQGYNSPLHF
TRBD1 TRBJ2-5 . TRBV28 TGTGCCAGCAGTTTAACGGGGACAGGGTTTGGAGAGACCCAGTACTTC CASSLTGTGFGETQYF
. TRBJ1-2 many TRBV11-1 TGTGCCAGCAGCTCGAACGCAGGGAGGTATGGCTACACCTTC CASSSNAGRYGYTF
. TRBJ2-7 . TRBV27 TGTGCCAGCAGTTTCCTGGGTTCGGATGAACCCCAATCCTACGAGCAGTACTTC CASSFLGSDEPQSYEQYF
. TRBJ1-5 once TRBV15 TGTGCCACCAGTTATAGACCAGGCCCTGATCAACCCCAGCATTTT CATSYRPGPDQPQHF
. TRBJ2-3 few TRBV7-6 TGTGCCAGCGATGATGGGACAGATACGCAGTATTTT CASDDGTDTQYF
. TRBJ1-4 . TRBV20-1 TGCAGTGCTAGAGATTGGGGGGTGGGCGAAAAACTGTTTTTT CSARDWGVGEKLFF
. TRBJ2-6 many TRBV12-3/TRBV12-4 TGTGCCAGCAGCGTGAGACAGGCCATTTTCTCTGGGGCCAACGTCCTGACTTTC CASSVRQAIFSGANVLTF
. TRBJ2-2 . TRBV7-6 TGTGCTAGCAGCCCGATCAGTCCCGGGGAGCTGTTTTTT CASSPISPGELFF
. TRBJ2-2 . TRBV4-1 TGCGCCAGCAGCGCACCAAGCACCGGGGAGCTGTTTTTT CASSAPSTGELFF
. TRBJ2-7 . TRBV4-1 TGCGCCAGCAGCCCCACCCCGCGCTTCGACGGTACCTACGAGCAGTACTTC CASSPTPRFDGTYEQYF
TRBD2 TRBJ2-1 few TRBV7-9 TGTGCCAGCAGCGGGGGGGCGGGGGGGCCCTACAATGAGCAGTTCTTC CASSGGAGGPYNEQFF
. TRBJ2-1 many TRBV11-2 TGTGCCAGCAGCTATCTAAGGAGAGGTTACAATGAGCAGTTCTTC CASSYLRRGYNEQFF
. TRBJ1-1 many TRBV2 TGTGCCAGCAGTGAAGTTGGGAACACTGAAGCTTTCTTT CASSEVGNTEAFF